What follows describes a single TCR beta chain. This specimen belongs to a study of shared clonotypes between healthy human individuals. The method was immunoSEQ multiplex PCR; TCRdb's version includes in-frame clones alone and lacks a portion of them. The table lists some 1 million clones, roughly 75% of them singletons. The V end lost 2 bases, the J end lost 2 bases, and 10 bases lay between the germline ends. The CDR3 totals 14 residues. The germline gives CDR1 PRHDT, CDR2 FYEKMQ (reference sequence). The sequencing input was memory CD4+ T cells sorted from blood. Indicated subset: CD45RA-negative fraction. The chain carries TRBV13 and TRBJ2-7, with D unresolved. This receptor was taken from a man between 18 and 29 years old in good health. The CDR3 DNA reads as TGTGCCAGCAGCTTAAACTCTAAGGCCTACGAGCAGTACTTC. Protein: CASSLNSKAYEQYF. The whole variable domain, remainder taken from reference TRBV13 and TRBJ2-7, is AAGVIQSPRHLIKEKRETATLKCYPIPRHDTVYWYQQGPGQDPQFLISFYEKMQSDKGSIPDRFSAQQFSDYHSELNMSSLELGDSALYFCASSLNSKAYEQYFGPGTRLTVT.